One T cell receptor (beta chain) is described in this entry. This clonotype was detected a few times. It has no known antigen specificity. No per-base quality is available; no much larger clone lies one base away. Set within a cohort of healthcare workers in London, UK, this nested case-control study involved weekly PCR testing of nasopharyngeal swabs along with blood sampling. Healthcare workers were enrolled in the week of the UK lockdown, from 23 to 31 March 2020, and were followed every week for up to roughly 16 weeks. The sample is drawn from a study of early T cells in non-severe SARS-CoV-2 infection (dated by TCRdb to about 2021). Concerning the study at large: Bulk RNA from unsorted whole blood was used for TCR sequencing, so alpha and beta chains could not be paired. Results the study describes overall, beyond this receptor: VDJdb matching was skewed toward anti-spike CD8 responses and likely underestimated virus-specific expansions, missing private and CD4 specificities.

The library was prepared using 5' RACE. TCRdb shows the sequencer as NextSeq 500. The TCR library protocol attached unique molecular identifiers to individual cDNA molecules to correct for sequencing error and PCR bias. TCR alpha and beta chains were both sequenced, and the abundances of alpha and beta sequences in each sample were closely correlated with each other. As for the original processing: V gene, J gene and CDR3 annotation of TCR sequences was performed with Decombinator V4. TCRs were defined as expanded if a significant change between any two time points was detected under a Poisson model with p below 0.0001. TCR abundances were normalised to the total number of TCRs sequenced in each sample and reported as counts per million. MAIT TCRs were defined by TRAV1-2 paired with TRAJ12, TRAJ20 or TRAJ33, and iNKT TCRs by TRAV10 paired with TRAJ18. VDJdb, accessed 1 November 2021, was searched for CMV, EBV and SARS-CoV-2 annotated TCRs, with TCRs annotated for multiple antigens excluded. Through fastp at Q25 and MiXCR, TCRdb rebuilt clones from the public reads, retaining in-frame beta chains. Rows with one shared CDR3 protein collapse into an entry with the most common genes and DNA. TCRdb assigned the V and J calls; the authors' analysis was not used. Counted in this sample were roughly 80,000 distinct CDR3 sequences; 15% to 20% of them appeared once. The ten largest account for about 2.6% of the sample.

V loses 5 bases, J loses 2 bases, and the germline ends lie 16 bases apart. The germline V gene gives CDR1 as MNHEY and CDR2 as SVGAGI. The CDR3 sequence holds 16 residues, the cysteine and phenylalanine included. Solely the CDR3 DNA is kept, with 48 bases framed from the first base. The rearrangement combines TRBV6-5 with TRBJ1-5; the D gene remains uncertain. Sample: whole blood. This receptor was obtained from an adult who was a healthcare worker with PCR-confirmed SARS-CoV-2 infection or an uninfected control (not recorded which). The CDR3 reads as follows: CASSQWGGGGNQPQHF. At the DNA level, the sequence is TGTGCCAGCAGTCAGTGGGGAGGCGGGGGCAATCAGCCCCAGCATTTT.